Sequencing of this T cell receptor (beta chain) was carried out in a study of T cells in Graves' hyperthyroidism and ophthalmopathy. Study-level points and caveats: Most clonotypes expanded in thyroid above 0.001 were likewise present in blood.

There were TCR beta CDR3 regions amplified from RNA transcripts. RT-PCR in the first round (using the HTBI primer set) targeted the TCR CDR3. Via MiXCR, TCRdb re-called the multiplex PCR reads, giving one row per CDR3 protein. The data show around 250,000 distinct CDR3 sequences, more than 12% seen once. Researchers barred patients who had uncontrolled infection, other autoimmune disease, pregnancy or lactation. Isolation of PBMCs was performed on around 10 ml fresh peripheral blood. The trim removed 0 bases at V and 4 bases at J, leaving 11 bases unmatched. The CDR3 covers 17 residues. In germline, CDR1 is SGHRS, CDR2 YFSETQ. This clonotype appeared a few times. The antigen remains undetermined.

Source material: blood. The source is a woman aged 40 to 50 with Graves' hyperthyroidism that later progressed to Graves' ophthalmopathy. The V and J genes are TRBV5-1 and TRBJ2-5; 8 nucleotides align to TRBD2. The CDR3 DNA is TGCGCCAGCAGCTTGGTGGGACTAGTTTTCTCGGGAGAGACCCAGTACTTC. This gives the protein CASSLVGLVFSGETQYF.